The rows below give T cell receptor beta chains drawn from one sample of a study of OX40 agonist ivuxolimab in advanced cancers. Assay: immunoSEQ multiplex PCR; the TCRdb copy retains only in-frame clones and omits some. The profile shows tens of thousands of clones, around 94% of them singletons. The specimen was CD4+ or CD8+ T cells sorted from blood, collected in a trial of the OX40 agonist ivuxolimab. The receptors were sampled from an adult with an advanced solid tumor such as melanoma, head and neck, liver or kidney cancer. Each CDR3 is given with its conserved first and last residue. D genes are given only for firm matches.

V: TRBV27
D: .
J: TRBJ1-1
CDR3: CASSLWNGGNTEAFF

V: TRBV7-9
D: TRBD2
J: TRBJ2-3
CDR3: CASSGLAGGLDTQYF

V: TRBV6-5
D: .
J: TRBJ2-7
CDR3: CASSYKTATAEQYF

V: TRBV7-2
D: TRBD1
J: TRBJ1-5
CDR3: CASSLGTGDGGNQPQHF

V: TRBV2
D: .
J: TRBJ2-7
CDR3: CASSDWDRYEQYF

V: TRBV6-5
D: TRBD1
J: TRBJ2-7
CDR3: CASSSGQGATEQYF

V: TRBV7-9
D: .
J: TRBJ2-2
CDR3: CASSLADTGELFF

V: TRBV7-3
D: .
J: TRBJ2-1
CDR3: CASSLLGPVSYNEQFF

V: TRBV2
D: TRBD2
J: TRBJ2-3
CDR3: CASSEGLAGDSDTQYF

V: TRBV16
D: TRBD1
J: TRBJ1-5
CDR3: CASSLFSTGDSENQPQHF

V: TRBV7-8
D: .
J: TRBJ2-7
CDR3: CASSSRDTSSYEQYF

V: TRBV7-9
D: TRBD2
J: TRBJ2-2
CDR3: CASSFGEGFTGELFF

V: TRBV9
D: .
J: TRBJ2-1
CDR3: CASSVAGVDYEQFF

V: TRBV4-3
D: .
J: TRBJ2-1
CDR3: CASSQDYGGPNEQFF

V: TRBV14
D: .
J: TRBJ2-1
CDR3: CASSGQGIYNEQFF

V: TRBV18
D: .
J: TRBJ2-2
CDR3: CASSPSGGPPTGELFF

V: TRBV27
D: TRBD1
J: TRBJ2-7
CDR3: CATSPGQGYEQYF

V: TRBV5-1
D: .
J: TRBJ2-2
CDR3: CASSSGQNTGELFF

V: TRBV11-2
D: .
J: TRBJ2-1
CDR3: CASSPYGTLYNEQFF

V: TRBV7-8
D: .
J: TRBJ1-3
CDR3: CASSDEKSGNTIYF

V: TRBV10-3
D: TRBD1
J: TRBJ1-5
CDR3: CAISESWTGLNQPQHF

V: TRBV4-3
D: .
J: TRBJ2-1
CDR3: CASSQEGNEQFF